Shown below are 22 T cell receptor beta chains from a single sample sequenced in a study of T cell changes during pregnancy in multiple sclerosis. TCRdb keeps only in-frame clones here, not all; method: immunoSEQ multiplex PCR. The sample yields tens of thousands of clones, around nine tenths seen once. Sequencing was performed on peripheral blood, taken in the second trimester of pregnancy. The receptors come from a female donor in good health, enrolled as a control in a pregnancy study.

This chain connects TRBV4-3 to TRBJ1-6, with D uncertain. The ends were cut back, 1 base at V and 0 bases at J, with 10 bases in the middle. This CDR3 comprises 17 residues. Germline V gene lookup returns CDR1 LGHNA and CDR2 YSLEER. The CDR3 sequence: CASSQGNSPSYNSPLHF. In DNA form, the CDR3 reads TGCGCCAGCAGCCAAGGAAACAGTCCCTCCTATAATTCACCCCTCCACTTT.

This sequence joins TRBV6-1 and TRBJ2-3, with 8 bases aligning to TRBD1. V trimming: 11 bases; J trimming: 3 bases; junction bases outside the gene matches: 7. Germline CDR1 reads MNHNS; CDR2 reads SASEGT. This CDR3 has 13 amino acids. This CDR3 is CALGQVLTDTQYF. The CDR3 DNA is TGTGCCCTGGGACAGGTCCTAACAGATACGCAGTATTTT.

The V gene is TRBV4-1, the J gene TRBJ2-3; 8 bases match TRBD2. The CDR3 extends over 16 amino acids. Trimming took 0 bases from V and 2 from J; bases not matched to a gene: 4. CDR1 is MGHRA, CDR2 YSYEKL, per germline. In DNA form, the CDR3 reads TGCGCCAGCAGCCAAGATCGGGGGGGGAACACAGATACGCAGTATTTT. Its translation: CASSQDRGGNTDTQYF.

The chain links TRBV28 to TRBJ1-5; D not certain. Germline V lookup: CDR1 MDHEN, CDR2 SYDVKM. The CDR3 is 13 amino acids. V was trimmed by 7 bases and J by 2 bases, leaving 9 bases between them. The CDR3 spells CASTPRGNQPQHF. CDR3 bases: TGTGCCAGCACCCCGCGGGGCAATCAGCCCCAGCATTTT.

The CDR3 coding sequence is TGCGCCAGCAGCCCCCCCTCTCTAGCCAAAAACATTCAGTACTTC. Its protein is CASSPPSLAKNIQYF. This chain connects TRBV5-1 to TRBJ2-4; no firm D call. V was shortened by 4 bases and J by 0 bases, with 11 bases between the two germline ends. This CDR3 has 15 residues. Germline V CDR1 and CDR2: SGHRS, YFSETQ. Full variable domain (missing parts from reference TRBV5-1 and TRBJ2-4): KAGVTQTPRYLIKTRGQQVTLSCSPISGHRSVSWYQQTPGQGLQFLFEYFSETQRNKGNFPGRFSGRQFSNSRSEMNVSTLELGDSALYLCASSPPSLAKNIQYFGAGTRLSVL.

Regarding this clone: Sequence at one end of the junction differs from germline and may be a read error. The chain employs TRBV7-7 and TRBJ2-1, with 7 bases lining up with TRBD1. CDR3 length: 15 amino acids. CDR1 SSHAT and CDR2 FNYEAQ come from the germline V gene (reference sequence). The CDR3 DNA sequence: TGTGCTAGCAGCGCCCGACAGGGAATAGACAATGAGCAGTTCTTC. It is translated as CASSARQGIDNEQFF.

The table lists this clone with a count of one. The V gene is TRBV10-3, the J gene TRBJ1-4, with 7 bases matching TRBD1. CDR3 length: 15 residues. The germline CDR1 and CDR2 sequences are ENHRY and SYGVKD. V lost 6 bases, J lost 0 bases, and 4 bases stayed unmatched. The CDR3 here is CAIREGQSTNEKLFF. CDR3 DNA: TGTGCCATCAGAGAGGGACAGTCAACTAATGAAAAACTGTTTTTT.

The genes are TRBV7-9 and TRBJ1-2; the match to TRBD1 covers 7 bases. Germline V gene lookup returns CDR1 SEHNR and CDR2 FQNEAQ (reference sequence). The CDR3 totals 15 residues. V gave up 0 bases and J gave up 1 base; unmatched junction bases: 2. The CDR3 DNA reads as TGTGCCAGCAGCTTAGCGCGACAGGGTAACTATGGCTACACCTTC. Its translation is CASSLARQGNYGYTF. The full variable domain, rest sourced from reference TRBV7-9 and TRBJ1-2, is DTGVSQNPRHKITKRGQNVTFRCDPISEHNRLYWYRQTLGQGPEFLTYFQNEAQLEKSRLLSDRFSAERPKGSFSTLEIQRTEQGDSAMYLCASSLARQGNYGYTFGSGTRLTVV.

This rearrangement joins TRBV2 to TRBJ1-1, with D possibly being TRBD1 (5 bases). Germline lookup yields CDR1 SNHLY and CDR2 FYNNEI. Between the trimmed V and J ends, which lost 11 bases and 2 bases, there was a span of 18 bases. The CDR3 contains 14 residues. CDR3 nucleotide sequence: TGTGCCGTAAGAGACAGAACCTATAACACTGAAGCTTTCTTT. Its translation: CAVRDRTYNTEAFF.

V gene TRBV11-2 combines with J gene TRBJ2-1; 11 bases are shared with TRBD2. Germline V gives CDR1 SGHAT, CDR2 FQNNGV. The CDR3 spans 17 residues. V lost 5 bases, J lost 6 bases, and 12 bases stayed unmatched. CDR3 loop: CASSPPRASGGINEQFF. The DNA for the CDR3 is TGTGCCAGCAGCCCCCCCCGGGCTAGCGGGGGGATCAATGAGCAGTTCTTC.

The chain carries TRBV10-3 and TRBJ1-1, with TRBD1 matching 9 bases. The germline V gene has CDR1 ENHRY and CDR2 SYGVKD. This CDR3 spans 16 amino acids. V lost 2 bases to trimming and J lost 2 bases; unmatched junction nucleotides: 6. The CDR3 DNA sequence: TGTGCCATCAGTGAGGACAGGGGGTCGTTAAACACTGAAGCTTTCTTT. It translates to CAISEDRGSLNTEAFF.

This chain's CDR3 is CASSPDRASYEQYF. CDR3 nucleotides: TGTGCCAGCAGCCCCGACAGGGCTTCCTACGAGCAGTACTTC. The chain joins TRBV7-9 to TRBJ2-7; the match to TRBD1 covers 7 bases. The junction had 5 bases not matched to a gene; V was cut back by 5 bases and J by 1 base. Per germline, CDR1 SEHNR and CDR2 FQNEAQ (reference sequence). The CDR3 totals 14 residues.

The J gene is TRBJ1-2, the V gene TRBV7-6, with 12 positions matching TRBD1. The CDR3 loop spans 18 amino acids. The trim removed 2 bases at V and 7 bases at J, leaving 14 bases unmatched. From germline, CDR1 is SGHVS and CDR2 FNYEAQ. Written as DNA, the CDR3 is TGTGCCAGCAGCTTACCCTGGGGACAGGGGGCGCGTAGGAGTGGCTACACCTTC. Translating gives CASSLPWGQGARRSGYTF.

V gene TRBV7-2 combines with J gene TRBJ1-2, with D unclear. In germline, CDR1 is SGHTA, CDR2 FQGNSA. Trimming removed 0 bases from V and 7 bases from J, with 6 bases in between. CDR3 length: 12 amino acids. DNA of the CDR3: TGTGCCAGCAGCTTAGCGGGAGCTGGCTACACCTTC. Protein product: CASSLAGAGYTF.

The V gene is TRBV4-2, the J gene TRBJ2-1; 7 bases agree with TRBD2. CDR1 and CDR2 (germline): LGHNA, YNFKEQ. The CDR3 length is 16 residues. The V and J ends lost 3 bases and 6 bases, in that order; junction bases with no gene match: 11. CDR3 sequence (DNA): TGTGCCAGCAGCCATCAGCGGGGAGAGCCCTTCAATGAGCAGTTCTTC. It encodes CASSHQRGEPFNEQFF.

J is TRBJ2-2 and V is TRBV25-1, with 9 bases lining up with TRBD1. With V trimmed by 3 bases and J by 4 bases, 3 bases remained unmatched. This CDR3 contains 15 residues. CDR1 and CDR2 from the germline V gene are MGHDK and SYGVNS. DNA for the CDR3: TGTGCCAGCAGTGATGACAGGGGGGCCACCGGGGAGCTGTTTTTT. Protein: CASSDDRGATGELFF.

V is TRBV2 and J is TRBJ1-1; perhaps TRBD1 as D (5 bases). V gave up 7 bases and J gave up 1 base, with 16 bases separating them. The CDR3 extends over 15 amino acids. Germline assignment: CDR1 SNHLY and CDR2 FYNNEI. CDR3 loop: CASTLLGQKNTEAFF. In DNA form, the CDR3 reads TGTGCCAGCACCCTATTGGGGCAGAAGAACACTGAAGCTTTCTTT.

The chain combines TRBV19 with TRBJ1-5; D ambiguous. Per the germline V gene, CDR1 is LNHDA and CDR2 is SQIVND (reference sequence). CDR3 length equals 14 residues. With 7 bases removed from V and 7 bases from J, the gap between germline ends came to 17 bases. CDR3 coding DNA: TGTGCCAGTAATCACGGGAACCCGGGCCAGCCCCAGCATTTT. It is translated as CASNHGNPGQPQHF.

J is TRBJ1-5 and V is TRBV19; D remains unclear. The CDR3 is 13 amino acids. Germline V gene lookup returns CDR1 LNHDA and CDR2 SQIVND (reference sequence). The V end was cut by 3 bases, the J end by 7 bases, with 10 bases between. The CDR3 coding sequence is TGTGCCAGTAGTATGGAGGGTTGGCAGCCCCAGCATTTT. This encodes CASSMEGWQPQHF.

The V call is TRBV9, the J call TRBJ2-5, with a weak D call TRBD2 (5 bases). The V end was cut by 4 bases, the J end by 5 bases, with 12 bases between. The CDR3 spans 13 residues. Per germline, CDR1 SGDLS and CDR2 YYNGEE. CDR3 nucleotides: TGTGCCAGCAGCCCAGAGGGTAAGGAGACCCAGTACTTC. This encodes CASSPEGKETQYF.

This clone has a count of ten or more. This sample also contains other DNA sequences that code for the same CDR3. The chain couples TRBV6-5 to TRBJ1-5; a possible D gene is TRBD1 (5 bases). Germline CDR1 reads MNHEY; CDR2 reads SVGAGI. Trimming took 0 bases from V and 10 from J, leaving 10 bases between them. CDR3 size: 13 residues. Written as DNA, the CDR3 is TGTGCCAGCAGTTACTCGAAAGGGGCCCCCCAGCATTTT. This codes for CASSYSKGAPQHF.

The CDR3 region is CAAKQGIAGNTIYF. As DNA, the CDR3 is TGTGCCGCCAAACAGGGAATCGCTGGAAACACCATATATTTT. This chain connects TRBV6-6 to TRBJ1-3; perhaps TRBD1 as D (6 bases). The germline gives CDR1 MNHNY, CDR2 SVGAGI (reference sequence). Between the trimmed V and J ends, which lost 11 bases and 2 bases, there was a span of 16 bases. The CDR3 has 14 amino acids.